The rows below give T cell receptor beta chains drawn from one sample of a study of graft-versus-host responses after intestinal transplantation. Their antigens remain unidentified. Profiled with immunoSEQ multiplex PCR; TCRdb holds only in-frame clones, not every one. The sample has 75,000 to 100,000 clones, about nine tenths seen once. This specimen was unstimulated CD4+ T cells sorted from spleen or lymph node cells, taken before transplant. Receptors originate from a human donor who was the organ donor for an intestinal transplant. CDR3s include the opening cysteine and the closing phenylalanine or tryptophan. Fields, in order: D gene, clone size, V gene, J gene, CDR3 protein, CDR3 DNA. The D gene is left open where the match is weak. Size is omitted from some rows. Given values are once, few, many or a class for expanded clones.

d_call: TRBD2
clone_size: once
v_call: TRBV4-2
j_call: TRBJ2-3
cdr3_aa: CASSDLAASDTQYF
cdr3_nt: TGTGCCAGCAGCGATCTAGCGGCCTCAGATACGCAGTATTTT

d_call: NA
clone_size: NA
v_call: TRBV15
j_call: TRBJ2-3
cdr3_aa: CATSRDVGAPYTDTQYF
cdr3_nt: TGTGCCACCAGCAGAGATGTGGGGGCGCCTTACACAGATACGCAGTATTTT

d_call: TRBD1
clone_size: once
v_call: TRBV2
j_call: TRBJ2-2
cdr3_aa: CASRRDRDRYTGELFF
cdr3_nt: TGTGCCAGCAGAAGAGACAGGGACAGATACACCGGGGAGCTGTTTTTT

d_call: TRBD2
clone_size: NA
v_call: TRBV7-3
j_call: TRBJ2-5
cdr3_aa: CASSRLAGYQETQYF
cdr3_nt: TGTGCCAGCAGCCGACTAGCGGGGTACCAAGAGACCCAGTACTTC

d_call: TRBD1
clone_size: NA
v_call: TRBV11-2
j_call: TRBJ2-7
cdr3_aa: CASSLVRTGTVMTYEQYF
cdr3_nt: TGTGCCAGCAGCTTAGTTCGAACCGGGACAGTCATGACCTACGAGCAGTACTTC

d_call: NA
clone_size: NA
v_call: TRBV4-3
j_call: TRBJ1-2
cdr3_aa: CASSQETGSYGYTF
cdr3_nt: TGCGCCAGCAGCCAGGAAACAGGGTCCTATGGCTACACCTTC

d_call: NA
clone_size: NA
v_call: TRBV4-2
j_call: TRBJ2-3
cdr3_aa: CASSQDMAGPLYTQYF
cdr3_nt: TGTGCCAGCAGCCAAGATATGGCGGGGCCCCTTTATACGCAGTATTTT

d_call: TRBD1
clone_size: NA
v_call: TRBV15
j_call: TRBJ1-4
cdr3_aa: CATSRSRQGDEKLFF
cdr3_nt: TGTGCCACCAGCAGAAGTCGTCAGGGGGATGAAAAACTGTTTTTT

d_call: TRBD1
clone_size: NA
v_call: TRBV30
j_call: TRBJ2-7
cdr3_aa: CAQTIRGHRAKDEQYF
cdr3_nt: TGTGCTCAGACTATTAGGGGGCACAGGGCAAAAGACGAGCAGTACTTC

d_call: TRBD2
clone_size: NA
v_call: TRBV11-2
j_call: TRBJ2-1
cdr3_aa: CASSRPNTSGTSAYNEQFF
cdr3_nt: TGTGCCAGCAGCCGTCCGAATACCTCCGGGACTAGCGCCTACAATGAGCAGTTCTTC

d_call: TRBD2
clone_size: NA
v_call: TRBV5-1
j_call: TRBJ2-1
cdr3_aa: CASSGGLAGLSSYNEQFF
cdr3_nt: TGCGCCAGCAGCGGCGGACTAGCGGGGCTTAGCTCCTACAATGAGCAGTTCTTC

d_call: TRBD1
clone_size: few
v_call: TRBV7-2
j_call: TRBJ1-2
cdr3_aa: CASRQTGTYGYTF
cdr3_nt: TGTGCCAGCAGACAGACAGGGACCTATGGCTACACCTTC

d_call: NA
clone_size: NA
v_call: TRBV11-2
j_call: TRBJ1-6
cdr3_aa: CASSRRGPGDSPLHF
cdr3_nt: TGTGCCAGCAGCCGTAGGGGCCCGGGGGATTCACCCCTCCACTTT

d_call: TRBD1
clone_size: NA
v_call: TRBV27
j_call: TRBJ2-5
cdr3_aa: CASSPDRGRVETQYF
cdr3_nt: TGTGCCAGCAGCCCTGACAGGGGGCGCGTTGAGACCCAGTACTTC

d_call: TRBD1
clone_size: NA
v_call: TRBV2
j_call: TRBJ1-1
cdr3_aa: CASSVTGGTEAFF
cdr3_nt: TGTGCCAGCAGCGTAACAGGGGGCACTGAAGCTTTCTTT

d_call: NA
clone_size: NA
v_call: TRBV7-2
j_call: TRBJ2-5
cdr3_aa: CASSSTGIAETQYF
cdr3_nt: TGTGCCAGCAGCTCAACAGGGATTGCGGAGACCCAGTACTTC

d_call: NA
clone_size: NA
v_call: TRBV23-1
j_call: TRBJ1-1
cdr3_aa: CASSQSVGVYTEAFF
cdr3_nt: TGCGCCAGCAGTCAATCGGTCGGGGTCTACACTGAAGCTTTCTTT

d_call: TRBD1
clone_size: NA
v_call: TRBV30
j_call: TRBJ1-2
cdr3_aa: CAWTTWTGGSHTF
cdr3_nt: TGTGCCTGGACTACATGGACAGGGGGCTCCCACACCTTC

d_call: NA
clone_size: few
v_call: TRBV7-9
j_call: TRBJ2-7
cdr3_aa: CASSLTSSYEQYF
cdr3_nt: TGTGCCAGCAGCTTAACCAGCTCCTACGAGCAGTACTTC

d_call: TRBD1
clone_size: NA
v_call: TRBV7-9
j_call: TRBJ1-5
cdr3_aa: CASSLAGQGNQPQHF
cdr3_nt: TGTGCCAGCAGCTTAGCGGGACAGGGCAATCAGCCCCAGCATTTT

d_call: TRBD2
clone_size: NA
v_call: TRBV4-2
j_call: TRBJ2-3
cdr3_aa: CASSQEDSGGYADTQYF
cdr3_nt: TGTGCCAGCAGCCAAGAAGATAGCGGGGGGTATGCAGATACGCAGTATTTT

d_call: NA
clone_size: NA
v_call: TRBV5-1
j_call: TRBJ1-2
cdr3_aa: CASSLGVMGGGYTF
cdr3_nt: TGCGCCAGCAGCTTGGGAGTCATGGGAGGTGGCTACACCTTC

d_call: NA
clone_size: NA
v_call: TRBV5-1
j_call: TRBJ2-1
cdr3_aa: CASSLVGDTYNEQFF
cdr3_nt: TGCGCCAGCAGCTTGGTAGGGGACACCTACAATGAGCAGTTCTTC

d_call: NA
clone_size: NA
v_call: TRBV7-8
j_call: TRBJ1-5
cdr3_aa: CASSLAPGATGNQPQHF
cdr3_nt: TGTGCCAGCAGCTTAGCGCCCGGAGCGACGGGCAATCAGCCCCAGCATTTT

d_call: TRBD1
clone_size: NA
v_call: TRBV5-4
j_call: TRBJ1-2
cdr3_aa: CASSAPGQGYYGYTF
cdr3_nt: TGTGCCAGCAGCGCACCGGGACAGGGCTATTATGGCTACACCTTC

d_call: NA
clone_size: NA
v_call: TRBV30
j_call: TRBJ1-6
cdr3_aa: CAWTAGDSPLHF
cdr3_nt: TGTGCCTGGACCGCAGGGGATTCACCCCTCCACTTT

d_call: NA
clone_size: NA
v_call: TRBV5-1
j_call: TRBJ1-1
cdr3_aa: CASSLDGHMNTEAFF
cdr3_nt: TGCGCCAGCAGCTTGGATGGACACATGAACACTGAAGCTTTCTTT

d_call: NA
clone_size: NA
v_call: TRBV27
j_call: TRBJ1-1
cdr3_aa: CASSLSVALTGKYTEAFF
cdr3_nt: TGTGCCAGCAGTTTATCGGTGGCCCTCACAGGGAAATACACTGAAGCTTTCTTT

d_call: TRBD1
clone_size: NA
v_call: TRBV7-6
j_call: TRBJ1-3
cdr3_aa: CASSSGGRRYSGNTIYF
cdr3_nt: TGTGCCAGCAGCTCAGGGGGACGGCGGTACTCTGGAAACACCATATATTTT

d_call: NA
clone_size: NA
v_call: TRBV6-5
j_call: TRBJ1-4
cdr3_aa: CASSNRDEKLFF
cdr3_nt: TGTGCCAGCAGTAACCGGGATGAAAAACTGTTTTTT

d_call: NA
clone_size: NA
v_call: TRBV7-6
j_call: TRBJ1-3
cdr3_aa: CASSLSLLQPVGNTIYF
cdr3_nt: TGTGCCAGCAGCTTATCCTTGCTACAGCCGGTTGGAAACACCATATATTTT

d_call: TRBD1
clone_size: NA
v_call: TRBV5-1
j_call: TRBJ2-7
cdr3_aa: CASSARTGSSYEQYF
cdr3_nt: TGCGCCAGCAGCGCCCGGACAGGGAGCTCCTACGAGCAGTACTTC